This T cell receptor (beta chain) was identified in a study of blood T cell repertoires in COVID-19. Looking at the study overall: Nucleic acid was either cDNA or gDNA, and it came from T cells, B-cell-depleted T cells, or PBMCs.

Germline V gene data show CDR1 as SNHLY and CDR2 as FYNNEI. The V gene lost 8 bases and the J gene lost 3 bases, with 8 bases spanning the gap. The CDR3 is made up of 12 amino acids. Source study methods: It was from reference gene primer amplification that nucleated cell counts were estimated. Assay used: immunoSEQ multiplex PCR; TCRdb lists only in-frame clones, some missing. Clonal size and the V and J genes are those of that table, whereas D and trimming came from the DNA. The sample yields a few hundred thousand clones, around 89% seen once. Seattle's cohort entered during active infection and was followed longitudinally.

V is TRBV2 and J is TRBJ1-5; the D is unclear. Sequencing used peripheral blood. The TCR sequence derives from a woman between 40 and 55 years old with COVID-19, enrolled during active disease. CDR3 sequence reads: CASRRDNQPQHF. The CDR3 nucleotides read TGTGCCAGCCGACGGGACAATCAGCCCCAGCATTTT.